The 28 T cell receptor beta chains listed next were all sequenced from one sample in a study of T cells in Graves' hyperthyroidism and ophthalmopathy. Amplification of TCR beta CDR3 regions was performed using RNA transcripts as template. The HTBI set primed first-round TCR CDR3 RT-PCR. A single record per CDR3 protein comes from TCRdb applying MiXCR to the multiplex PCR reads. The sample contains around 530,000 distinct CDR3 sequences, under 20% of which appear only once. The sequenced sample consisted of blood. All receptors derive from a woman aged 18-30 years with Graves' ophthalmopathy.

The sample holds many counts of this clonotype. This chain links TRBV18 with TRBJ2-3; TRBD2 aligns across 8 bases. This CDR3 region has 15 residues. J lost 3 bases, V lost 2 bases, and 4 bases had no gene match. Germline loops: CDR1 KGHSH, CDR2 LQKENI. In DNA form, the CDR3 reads TGTGCCAGCTCACCAGGCGGGACTAGTACAGATACGCAGTATTTT. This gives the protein CASSPGGTSTDTQYF.

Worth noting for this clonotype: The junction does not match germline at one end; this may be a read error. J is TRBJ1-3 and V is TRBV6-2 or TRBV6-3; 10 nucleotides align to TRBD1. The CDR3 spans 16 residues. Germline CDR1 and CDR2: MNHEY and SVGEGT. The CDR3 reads CATSLRQGAFGNTIYF. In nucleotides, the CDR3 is TGTGCCACCAGTTTGCGACAGGGGGCGTTTGGAAACACCATATATTTT.

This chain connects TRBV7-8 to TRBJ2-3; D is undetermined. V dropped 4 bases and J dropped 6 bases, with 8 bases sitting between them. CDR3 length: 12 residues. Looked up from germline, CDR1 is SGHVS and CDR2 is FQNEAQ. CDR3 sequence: CASSSISDTQYF. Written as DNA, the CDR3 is TGTGCCAGCAGCTCCATCTCGGATACGCAGTATTTT.

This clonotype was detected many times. CDR3: CASIGDRAGRTEAFF. CDR3 in DNA: TGTGCCAGCATTGGTGACAGGGCTGGGAGGACTGAAGCTTTCTTT. The chain is built from TRBV2 and TRBJ1-1; 7 nucleotides agree with TRBD1. V gave up 7 bases and J gave up 5 bases; unmatched junction bases: 13. The CDR3 runs 15 residues. Germline CDR1 SNHLY, CDR2 FYNNEI.

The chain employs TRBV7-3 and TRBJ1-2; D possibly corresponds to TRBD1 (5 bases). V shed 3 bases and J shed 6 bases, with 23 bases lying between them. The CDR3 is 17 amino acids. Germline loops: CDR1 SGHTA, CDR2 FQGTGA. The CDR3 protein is CASSFLSPAREIHGYTF. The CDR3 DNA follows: TGTGCCAGCAGCTTTCTTTCTCCCGCCAGGGAAATCCATGGCTACACCTTC.

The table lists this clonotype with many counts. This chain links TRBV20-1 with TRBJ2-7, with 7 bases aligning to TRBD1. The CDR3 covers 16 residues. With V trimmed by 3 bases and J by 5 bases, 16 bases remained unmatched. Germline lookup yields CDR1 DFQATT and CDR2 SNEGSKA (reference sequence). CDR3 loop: CSARGFGQGVENEQYF. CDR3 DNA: TGCAGTGCTAGGGGTTTCGGTCAGGGGGTTGAAAACGAGCAGTACTTC.

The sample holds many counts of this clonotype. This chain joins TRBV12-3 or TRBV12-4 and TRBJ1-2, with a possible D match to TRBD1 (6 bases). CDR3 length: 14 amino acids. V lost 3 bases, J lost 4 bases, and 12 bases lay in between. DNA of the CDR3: TGTGCCAGCAGTTTGGGGGGCGCAATCTATGGCTACACCTTC. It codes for CASSLGGAIYGYTF.

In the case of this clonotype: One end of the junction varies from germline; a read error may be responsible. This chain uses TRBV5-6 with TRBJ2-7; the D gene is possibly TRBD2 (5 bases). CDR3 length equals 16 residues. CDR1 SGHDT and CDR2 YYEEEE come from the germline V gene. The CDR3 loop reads CASRLGVAAGSYEQYF. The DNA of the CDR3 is TGTGCCAGCAGATTGGGCGTTGCCGCGGGCTCCTACGAGCAGTACTTC.

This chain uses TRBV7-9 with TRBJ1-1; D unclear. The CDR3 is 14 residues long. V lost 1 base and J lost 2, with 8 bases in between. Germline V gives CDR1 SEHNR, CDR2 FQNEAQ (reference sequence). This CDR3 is CASSLEHSNTEAFF. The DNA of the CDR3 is TGTGCCAGCAGCTTAGAACATTCAAACACTGAAGCTTTCTTT.

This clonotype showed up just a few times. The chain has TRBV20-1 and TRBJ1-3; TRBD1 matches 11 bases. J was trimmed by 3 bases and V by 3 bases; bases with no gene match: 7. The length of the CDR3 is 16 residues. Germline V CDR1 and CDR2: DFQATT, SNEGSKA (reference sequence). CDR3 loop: CSASPTDRGLGNTIYF. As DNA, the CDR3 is TGCAGTGCTAGCCCGACGGACAGGGGGCTTGGAAACACCATATATTTT.

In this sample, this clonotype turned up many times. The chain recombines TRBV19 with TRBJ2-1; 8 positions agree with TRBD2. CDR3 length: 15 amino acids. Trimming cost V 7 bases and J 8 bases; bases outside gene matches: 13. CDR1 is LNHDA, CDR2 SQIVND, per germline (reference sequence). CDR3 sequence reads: CASTLSGRRYDEQFF. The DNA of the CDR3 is TGTGCCAGTACCCTGAGCGGGAGAAGGTACGATGAGCAGTTCTTC.

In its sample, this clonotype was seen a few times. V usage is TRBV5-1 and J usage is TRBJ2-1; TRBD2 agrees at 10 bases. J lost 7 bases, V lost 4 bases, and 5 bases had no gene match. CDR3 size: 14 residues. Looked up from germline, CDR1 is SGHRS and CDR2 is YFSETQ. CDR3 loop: CASSRSGGANEQFF. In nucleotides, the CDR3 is TGCGCCAGCAGCAGAAGCGGGGGGGCGAATGAGCAGTTCTTC.

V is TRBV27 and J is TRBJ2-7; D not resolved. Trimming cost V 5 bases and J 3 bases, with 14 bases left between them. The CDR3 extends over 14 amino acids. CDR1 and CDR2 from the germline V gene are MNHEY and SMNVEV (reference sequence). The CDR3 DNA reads TGTGCCAGCAGTAAACAGAACAACCGCTACGAGCAGTACTTC. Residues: CASSKQNNRYEQYF.

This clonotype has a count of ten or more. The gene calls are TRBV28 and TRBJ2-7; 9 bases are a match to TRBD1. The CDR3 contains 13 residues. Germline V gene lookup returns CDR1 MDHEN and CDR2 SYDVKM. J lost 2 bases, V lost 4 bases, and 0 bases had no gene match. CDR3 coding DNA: TGTGCCAGCAGTTGGACAGGGGCCTACGAGCAGTACTTC. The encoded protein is CASSWTGAYEQYF.

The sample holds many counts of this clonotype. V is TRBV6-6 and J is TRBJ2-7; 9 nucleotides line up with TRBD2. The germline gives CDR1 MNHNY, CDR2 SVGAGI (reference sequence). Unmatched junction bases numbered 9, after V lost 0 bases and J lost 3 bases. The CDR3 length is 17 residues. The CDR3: CASSYSLPLAGVYEQYF. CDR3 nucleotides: TGTGCCAGCAGTTACTCCCTCCCATTAGCGGGAGTCTACGAGCAGTACTTC.

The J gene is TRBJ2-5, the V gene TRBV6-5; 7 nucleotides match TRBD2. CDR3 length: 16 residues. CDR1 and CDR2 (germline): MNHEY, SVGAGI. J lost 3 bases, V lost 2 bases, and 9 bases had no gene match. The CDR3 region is CASSYPASGEEETQYF. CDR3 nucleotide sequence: TGTGCCAGCAGTTACCCGGCTAGCGGAGAAGAAGAGACCCAGTACTTC.

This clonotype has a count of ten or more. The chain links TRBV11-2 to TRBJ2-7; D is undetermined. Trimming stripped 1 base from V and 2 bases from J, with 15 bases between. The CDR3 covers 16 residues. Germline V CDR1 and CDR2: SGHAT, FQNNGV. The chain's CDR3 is CASSLVPASLTYEQYF. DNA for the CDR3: TGTGCCAGCAGCTTAGTCCCCGCCTCCCTTACCTACGAGCAGTACTTC.

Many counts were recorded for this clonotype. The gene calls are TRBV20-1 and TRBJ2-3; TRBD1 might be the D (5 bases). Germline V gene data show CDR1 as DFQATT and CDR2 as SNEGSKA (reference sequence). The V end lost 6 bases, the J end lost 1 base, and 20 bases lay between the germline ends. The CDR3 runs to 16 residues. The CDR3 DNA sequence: TGCAGTGCCTCAATGGTAGGCCAGACAGGCACAGATACGCAGTATTTT. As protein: CSASMVGQTGTDTQYF.

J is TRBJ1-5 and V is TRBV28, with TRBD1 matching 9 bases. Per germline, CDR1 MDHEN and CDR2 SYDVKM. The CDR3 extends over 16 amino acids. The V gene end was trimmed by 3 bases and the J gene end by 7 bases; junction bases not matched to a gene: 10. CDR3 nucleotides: TGTGCCAGCAGTTTTGGAGGACAGGGGCAGCCCCAGCCCCAGCATTTT. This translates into CASSFGGQGQPQPQHF.

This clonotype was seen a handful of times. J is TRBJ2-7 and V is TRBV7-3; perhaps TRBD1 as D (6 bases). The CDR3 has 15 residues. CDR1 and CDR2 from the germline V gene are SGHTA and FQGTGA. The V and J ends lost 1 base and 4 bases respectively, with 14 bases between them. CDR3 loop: CASSLIGGAAYEQYF. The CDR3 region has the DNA TGTGCCAGCAGCTTAATAGGGGGAGCCGCTTACGAGCAGTACTTC.

DNA of the CDR3: TGTGCCAGCGGCTGGACGGAGAATAACTATGGCTACACCTTC. Translated: CASGWTENNYGYTF. This chain links TRBV6-1 with TRBJ1-2; D is uncertain. V gave up 8 bases and J gave up 1 base, with 14 bases separating them. Germline V gene data show CDR1 as MNHNS and CDR2 as SASEGT. CDR3 length equals 14 residues.

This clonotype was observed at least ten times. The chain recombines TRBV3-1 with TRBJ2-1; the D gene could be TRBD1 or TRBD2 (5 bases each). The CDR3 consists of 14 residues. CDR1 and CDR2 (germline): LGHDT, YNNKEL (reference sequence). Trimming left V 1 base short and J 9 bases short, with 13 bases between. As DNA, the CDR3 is TGTGCCAGCAGCCAAGTGGGACCTTCGGGTGAGCAGTTCTTC. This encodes CASSQVGPSGEQFF.

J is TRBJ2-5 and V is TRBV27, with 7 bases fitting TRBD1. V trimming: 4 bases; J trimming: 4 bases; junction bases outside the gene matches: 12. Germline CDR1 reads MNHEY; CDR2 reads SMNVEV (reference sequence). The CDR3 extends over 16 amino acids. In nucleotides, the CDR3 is TGTGCCAGCAGTTCAGCAATCGCACAGGGGAGAGAGACCCAGTACTTC. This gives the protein CASSSAIAQGRETQYF.

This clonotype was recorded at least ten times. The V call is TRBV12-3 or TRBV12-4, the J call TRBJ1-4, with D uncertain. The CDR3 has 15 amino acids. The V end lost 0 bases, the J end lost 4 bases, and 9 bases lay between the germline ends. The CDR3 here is CASSLASGYNEKLFF. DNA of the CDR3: TGTGCCAGCAGTTTAGCGTCGGGATATAATGAAAAACTGTTTTTT.

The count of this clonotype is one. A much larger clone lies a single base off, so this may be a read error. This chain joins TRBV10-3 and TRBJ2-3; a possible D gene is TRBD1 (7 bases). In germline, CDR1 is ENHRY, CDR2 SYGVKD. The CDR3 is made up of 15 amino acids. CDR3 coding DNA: TGTGCCAGCAGTACCCAGGACAGGAGGGGAGATACGCAGTATTTT. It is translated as CASSTQDRRGDTQYF.

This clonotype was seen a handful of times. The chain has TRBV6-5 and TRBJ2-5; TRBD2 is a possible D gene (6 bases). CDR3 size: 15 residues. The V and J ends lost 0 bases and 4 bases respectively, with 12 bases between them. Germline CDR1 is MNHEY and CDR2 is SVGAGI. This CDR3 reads CASSYSTGEGETQYF. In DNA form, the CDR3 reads TGTGCCAGCAGTTACTCGACGGGGGAAGGAGAGACCCAGTACTTC.

CDR3 in DNA: TGTGCCAGCAGTTTCCCCGGGGTTAACTATGGCTACACCTTC. Amino acids: CASSFPGVNYGYTF. This sequence joins TRBV12-3 or TRBV12-4 and TRBJ1-2, with D uncertain. The CDR3 has 14 amino acids. Trimming removed 3 bases at V and 1 base at J, with 9 bases between.

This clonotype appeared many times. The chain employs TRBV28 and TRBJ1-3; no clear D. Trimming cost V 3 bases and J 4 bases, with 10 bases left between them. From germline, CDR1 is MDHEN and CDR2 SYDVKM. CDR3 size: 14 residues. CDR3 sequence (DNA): TGTGCCAGCAGTTTGCCGGTACCCGGAAACACCATATATTTT. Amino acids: CASSLPVPGNTIYF.